This T cell receptor (beta chain) was obtained from a study of blood T cell repertoires in COVID-19. Study at large: Whether acute or convalescent, the COVID-19 samples came from the United States, Italy and Spain. T cells, B-cell-depleted T cells, or PBMCs provided the cDNA or gDNA that served as material.

Per the germline V gene, CDR1 is SGHTA and CDR2 is FQGTGA. The CDR3 totals 14 residues. V lost 2 bases and J 1 base, leaving 5 bases between the germline ends. Original data processing: Counts of nucleated cells, estimated from reference gene primer amplification, were obtained. TCRdb's table, derived via immunoSEQ multiplex PCR, lists solely in-frame clones and lacks some. V, J and clone size derive from that table, while D and trimming were established from the DNA sequence. The data hold around 150,000 clones, with around 85% observed a single time. This TCR was sampled from a man aged 70-80 years with acute or convalescent COVID-19. V and J are TRBV7-3 and TRBJ2-2; D gene unclear. The material sequenced was peripheral blood. DNA of the CDR3: TGTGCCAGCAGCTTAGGGCGGAACACCGGGGAGCTGTTTTTT. Translated: CASSLGRNTGELFF.